Below, 24 T cell receptor beta chains from the same sample are listed, as sequenced in a study of blood T cell repertoires in COVID-19 (dated by TCRdb to 2018 to 2020). Library construction relied on the immunoSEQ multiplex PCR assay. TCRdb mirrors the immuneACCESS table, restricted to in-frame sequences. Some clones are absent from its copies; in checked studies, under half trace to an unresolved V gene, and the reason for the others is unknown. In all, the sample holds about 41,000 clones, and 80% to 90% of those were seen once. Approximately 45% of the sample lies in the top ten. The sample consisted of peripheral blood. These receptors all stem from a woman of 80 years or more with active or convalescent COVID-19.

The chain recombines TRBV5-4 with TRBJ1-2, with 7 bases that match TRBD1. The CDR3 spans 13 residues. J lost 4 bases, V lost 5 bases, and 5 bases had no gene match. The germline V gene encodes CDR1 SGHNT and CDR2 YYREEE (reference sequence). CDR3 protein: CASSTGVGYGYTF. The CDR3 coding sequence is TGTGCCAGCAGTACAGGGGTGGGCTATGGCTACACCTTC.

This clone was picked up a small number of times. V gene TRBV19 combines with J gene TRBJ2-7; TRBD1 agrees at 8 bases. CDR1 is LNHDA and CDR2 is SQIVND in the germline V gene (reference sequence). CDR3 length: 13 amino acids. Unmatched junction bases numbered 2, after V lost 4 bases and J lost 3 bases. CDR3 protein: CASSKGTGYEQYF. As DNA, the CDR3 is TGTGCCAGTAGTAAAGGGACAGGCTACGAGCAGTACTTC.

The genes are TRBV9 and TRBJ2-3; 7 bases line up with TRBD2. This CDR3 is built from 14 residues. CDR1 is SGDLS and CDR2 is YYNGEE in the germline V gene. The ends lost 0 bases at V and 4 bases at J; junction bases unmatched: 2. In DNA, the CDR3 is TGTGCCAGCAGCGTAGGCGGGAGCCCAGATACGCAGTATTTT. Its protein product is CASSVGGSPDTQYF.

This rearrangement joins TRBV10-1 to TRBJ2-6, with D uncertain. Trimming pared 2 bases from V and 0 bases from J, leaving 8 bases between. The CDR3 is made up of 16 amino acids. Per germline, CDR1 WNHNN and CDR2 SYGVQD (reference sequence). Written as DNA, the CDR3 is TGCGCCAGCAGTGAGCCTCCCTACTCTGGGGCCAACGTCCTGACTTTC. Translated, it gives CASSEPPYSGANVLTF.

The CDR3, as DNA: TGCGCCAGCAGCTTGGCAGCGGCAGTTAGCTTCTATGGCTACACCTTC. This encodes CASSLAAAVSFYGYTF. The genes are TRBV5-1 and TRBJ1-2; D gene ambiguous. Trimming removed 0 bases at V and 4 bases at J, with 16 bases between. The length of the CDR3 is 16 residues. CDR1 and CDR2 (germline): SGHRS, YFSETQ.

The rearrangement uses TRBV19 and TRBJ2-7; 11 bases fit TRBD1. The CDR3 has 14 amino acids. Germline V CDR1 and CDR2: LNHDA, SQIVND (reference sequence). Losses at the gene ends were 5 bases for V and 4 bases for J; bases not matched to a gene: 4. The CDR3 nucleotides are TGTGCCAGTAGTCCAGGGACAGGGGGTTACGAGCAGTACTTC. Its protein product is CASSPGTGGYEQYF.

The chain combines TRBV9 with TRBJ2-1; D is unresolved. Trimming removed 3 bases from V and 9 bases from J, with 13 bases in between. This CDR3 has 13 residues. Germline V gene data show CDR1 as SGDLS and CDR2 as YYNGEE. This CDR3 reads CASSGMTATEQFF. The DNA of the CDR3 is TGTGCCAGCAGCGGAATGACTGCGACTGAGCAGTTCTTC.

The chain combines TRBV5-1 with TRBJ2-3; 9 bases match TRBD2. The CDR3 consists of 15 residues. The V and J ends lost 0 bases and 3 bases, in that order; junction bases with no gene match: 2. Germline V CDR1 and CDR2: SGHRS, YFSETQ. CDR3 in amino acids: CASSLGAGGTDTQYF. The CDR3 region has the DNA TGCGCCAGCAGCTTGGGAGCGGGGGGTACAGATACGCAGTATTTT.

The J gene is TRBJ1-6, the V gene TRBV6-5; D remains ambiguous. There are 12 residues in the CDR3. Germline CDR1 and CDR2: MNHEY and SVGAGI. The V and J ends lost 6 bases and 14 bases respectively, with 14 bases between them. In nucleotides, the CDR3 is TGTGCCAGCAGCGCTCGTCAGGAATCCCTCCACTTT. Translated: CASSARQESLHF.

This chain joins TRBV30 and TRBJ1-2; no firm D call. The V and J ends lost 0 bases and 6 bases respectively, with 14 bases between them. CDR1 is GTSNPN, CDR2 SVGIG, per germline (reference sequence). This CDR3 has 14 residues. As DNA, the CDR3 is TGTGCCTGGAGTGTTGCCCCGACGGGAAATGGCTACACCTTC. This encodes CAWSVAPTGNGYTF.

The table lists this clone with a few counts. This sequence joins TRBV30 and TRBJ2-5; D is perhaps TRBD1 (5 bases). Germline CDR1 GTSNPN, CDR2 SVGIG (reference sequence). The germline V and J ends were trimmed by 2 bases and 2 bases, with 9 bases remaining between them. This CDR3 has 13 amino acids. In nucleotides, the CDR3 is TGTGCCTGGAGTCGGAAGGGGCAAGAGACCCAGTACTTC. It is translated as CAWSRKGQETQYF.

The DNA for the CDR3 is TGTGCCAGCAGCGGACAGGGAGGAAATTCACCCCTCCACTTT. This encodes CASSGQGGNSPLHF. The V gene is TRBV7-9, the J gene TRBJ1-6; 8 bases line up with TRBD1. The J segment lost 7 bases and the V segment lost 5 bases, leaving 4 bases of the junction unmatched. CDR3 length: 14 residues. The germline gives CDR1 SEHNR, CDR2 FQNEAQ (reference sequence).

The chain couples TRBV28 to TRBJ2-5, with TRBD2 identical over 12 bases. This CDR3 spans 17 amino acids. Germline V lookup: CDR1 MDHEN, CDR2 SYDVKM. Trimming at V came to 2 bases and at J to 5 bases, leaving 9 bases not matched to a gene. This chain's CDR3 is CASSLTGLAGGQETQYF. DNA of the CDR3: TGTGCCAGCAGTTTAACGGGGCTAGCGGGAGGGCAGGAGACCCAGTACTTC.

The chain uses TRBV4-3 and TRBJ2-1, with D tentatively TRBD2 (6 bases). CDR3 size: 14 residues. The ends were cut back, 0 bases at V and 10 bases at J, with 13 bases in the middle. Germline lookup yields CDR1 LGHNA and CDR2 YSLEER. CDR3 region: CASSQDYAGYEQFF. The CDR3 coding sequence is TGCGCCAGCAGCCAAGATTATGCGGGGTACGAGCAGTTCTTC.

The chain links TRBV5-4 to TRBJ2-1, with 10 bases matching TRBD1. CDR3 length equals 15 residues. V gave up 4 bases and J gave up 7 bases; unmatched junction bases: 8. Per germline, CDR1 SGHNT and CDR2 YYREEE (reference sequence). The CDR3 DNA reads TGTGCCAGCAGCCTCGGACAGGGGGGACAGAATGAGCAGTTCTTC. Its protein product is CASSLGQGGQNEQFF. Combining the CDR3 with reference TRBV5-4 and TRBJ2-1 gives the whole variable domain ETGVTQSPTHLIKTRGQQVTLRCSSQSGHNTVSWYQQALGQGPQFIFQYYREEENGRGNFPPRFSGLQFPNYSSELNVNALELDDSALYLCASSLGQGGQNEQFFGPGTRLTVL.

The rearrangement uses TRBV6-2 or TRBV6-3 and TRBJ1-6; D is unclear. CDR3 length: 15 amino acids. V was clipped by 2 bases and J by 6 bases, with 11 bases between them. Germline CDR1 is MNHEY and CDR2 is SVGEGT. The CDR3 loop reads CASSYGGSPNSPLHF. CDR3 sequence (DNA): TGTGCCAGCAGTTACGGAGGGTCCCCTAATTCACCCCTCCACTTT.

The chain joins TRBV6-6 to TRBJ1-5, with 8 bases that match TRBD1. CDR3 length equals 16 residues. The germline V gene encodes CDR1 MNHNY and CDR2 SVGAGI (reference sequence). Trimming cost V 2 bases and J 6 bases; bases outside gene matches: 9. As DNA, the CDR3 is TGTGCCAGCAGTTACAAGACAGGGGTTGATAGTCAGCCCCAGCATTTT. It is translated as CASSYKTGVDSQPQHF.

The CDR3: CLFRVPVNTEAFF. The DNA for the CDR3 is TGTCTATTCAGGGTTCCTGTGAACACTGAAGCTTTCTTT. V usage is TRBV27 and J usage is TRBJ1-1, with a weak D call TRBD1 (5 bases). Germline lookup yields CDR1 MNHEY and CDR2 SMNVEV (reference sequence). The CDR3 loop spans 13 amino acids.

The chain employs TRBV27 and TRBJ1-5, with D possibly being TRBD1 (5 bases). Germline V gene data show CDR1 as MNHEY and CDR2 as SMNVEV (reference sequence). V gave up 6 bases and J gave up 2 bases, with 8 bases separating them. There are 13 residues in the CDR3. The CDR3 DNA follows: TGTGCCAGCAGGGACACGGGCAATCAGCCCCAGCATTTT. Its protein product is CASRDTGNQPQHF.

V usage is TRBV19 and J usage is TRBJ1-1; perhaps TRBD1 as D (5 bases). Trimming removed 3 bases from V and 1 base from J, with 9 bases in between. CDR3 length: 14 residues. The germline V gene encodes CDR1 LNHDA and CDR2 SQIVND (reference sequence). DNA for the CDR3: TGTGCCAGTAGTATGGCTGACAGGAACACTGAAGCTTTCTTT. This translates into CASSMADRNTEAFF. Using reference TRBV19 and TRBJ1-1 for the parts outside the CDR3, the full variable domain is DGGITQSPKYLFRKEGQNVTLSCEQNLNHDAMYWYRQDPGQGLRLIYYSQIVNDFQKGDIAEGYSVSREKKESFPLTVTSAQKNPTAFYLCASSMADRNTEAFFGQGTRLTVV.

The chain is built from TRBV4-2 and TRBJ2-2, with 16 bases lining up with TRBD2. Per germline, CDR1 LGHNA and CDR2 YNFKEQ. V lost 4 bases and J lost 0; bases outside the gene matches: 5. The CDR3 loop spans 19 amino acids. CDR3 sequence (DNA): TGTGCCAGCAGCCCGGGGACTAGCGGGAGGGCCGCGAACACCGGGGAGCTGTTTTTT. It is translated as CASSPGTSGRAANTGELFF.

The rearrangement links TRBV30 to TRBJ1-6; 7 nucleotides match TRBD1. CDR3 length equals 16 residues. CDR1 is GTSNPN and CDR2 is SVGIG in the germline V gene (reference sequence). J lost 7 bases, V lost 1 base, and 10 bases had no gene match. DNA for the CDR3: TGTGCCTGGAGTGCGCACGATTCAGGGGGGAATTCACCCCTCCACTTT. Translated, it gives CAWSAHDSGGNSPLHF.

The chain carries TRBV21-1 and TRBJ2-5; whether TRBD2, the table's D call, matches the DNA was not checked. TRBV21-1 is marked as a pseudogene. The CDR3 consists of 19 residues. The DNA of the CDR3 is TGTGCCAGCAGCAATACACCAACACAAGGACTAGCGGGAGAAGAGACCCAGTACTTC. It yields the protein CASSNTPTQGLAGEETQYF.

The gene calls are TRBV6-6 and TRBJ2-7; TRBD1 aligns across 7 bases. The germline V gene encodes CDR1 MNHNY and CDR2 SVGAGI (reference sequence). This CDR3 is 14 amino acids long. V gave up 6 bases and J gave up 6 bases; unmatched junction bases: 11. CDR3 residues: CASRDSGTDPEQYF. DNA of the CDR3: TGTGCCAGCAGAGATTCCGGGACAGACCCCGAGCAGTACTTC.